This T cell receptor beta chain was identified during a study of T cells in Graves' hyperthyroidism and ophthalmopathy (dated by TCRdb to 2018 to 2020). As for the study more broadly: Peripheral blood samples were taken at initial diagnosis, before any treatment was given. For training and testing, the 110 or so patients in the discovery cohort were randomly divided in a 7:3 ratio. According to the paper, TCR Vbeta CDR3 sequencing was carried out on around 140 peripheral blood samples, which came from 40 to 45 ophthalmopathy, some 73 hyperthyroidism and approximately 17 progressor patients. The study also compared thyroid tissue and blood T-cell repertoires from 5 to 7 Graves' hyperthyroidism patients. Following sampling, methimazole starting at 30 mg daily was given to hyperthyroidism patients, and high-dose intravenous methylprednisolone was given to ophthalmopathy patients. Prospective prediction of ophthalmopathy was tested in an independent validation cohort of approximately 19 hyperthyroidism patients and 15 to 17 patients who later progressed to ophthalmopathy. To identify distinguishing TCR V-J signatures, a discovery cohort of roughly 100 patients was used, comprising 43 with Graves' ophthalmopathy and around 60 with stable Graves' hyperthyroidism.

What the work shows at the level of the full study, not this receptor alone: No statistical method was used to fix the sample size in advance, and group allocation was not hidden from the investigators. Blood samples also contained most of the expanded thyroid clonotypes (frequency above 0.001), which suggests that blood repertoires may reflect thyroid immune responses. In validation, the model predicted progression to ophthalmopathy a median of roughly six months before onset, with roughly 71% sensitivity and around 76% specificity. In cross-validation, a model built on a 13 V-J signature told ophthalmopathy apart from stable hyperthyroidism with approximately 91% sensitivity and about 81% specificity, and in testing the same model reached 80%/75%.

A patient counted as having stable Graves' hyperthyroidism if no progression to ophthalmopathy occurred over 18 months of follow-up. Hyperthyroidism patients were aged 18 to 65 years and newly diagnosed, with disease duration of less than 2 months. Exclusion was applied to patients with uncontrolled infections, other autoimmune diseases, pregnancy or lactation. Diagnoses were established on the basis of clinical symptoms, serum thyroxine and TRAb, thyroid ultrasound, and orbital computed tomography. Ficoll-Paque density gradient centrifugation was used to isolate PBMCs from 8 to 10 ml of fresh peripheral blood. Total RNA was extracted with Trizol reagent, and quality was checked on an Agilent 2100 Bioanalyzer. The CDR3, from cysteine to phenylalanine, totals 16 residues. Only the CDR3 portion is preserved as DNA: 48 bases, with reading frame beginning at the first base. Trimming accounts for 1 base at V and 5 bases at J, while the number of junction bases matched to no gene is 6. CDR1 and CDR2 are drawn from the germline V gene: KGHDR, SFDVKD.

The TCR beta CDR3 regions were amplified from RNA transcripts. A first-round RT-PCR of the TCR CDR3 used the HTBI primer set with the Qiagen OneStep RT-PCR kit. Libraries were constructed in a second round of multiplex PCR, after which size selection and purification were carried out. Paired-end sequencing of the libraries was performed with 100 bp reads on an Illumina HiSeq2000. Under the source paper's analysis protocol: Raw data were processed with SOAPnuke, discarding reads with adapters, uncalled bases, mean Phred below 15, or no exact constant-primer or identifier match. High-quality paired reads were merged using COPE v1.2.5, and each unique nucleotide sequence was defined as a clonotype. Clonotypes were aligned to IMGT TRBV, TRBD and TRBJ reference segments using MiTCR v1.1. The analysis included only V-J combinations with a frequency above 0.0001, which together covered roughly 99% of the repertoires. The TCS score was defined as the ratio of F50 (clonal expansion) to E x V (chaos), calculated using BLOSUM62-based TCRdist between CDR3 peptides within each V-J. Welch's t-statistics and random forest reduced just over 500 V-J features to some 14, which were used in a naive Bayes classifier (R e1071). TCRdb reprocessing: public reads trimmed at Q25 with fastp, clones called with MiXCR, in-frame beta chains kept. Under each unique CDR3 protein, matching rows form one entry showing the most common genes and DNA. TCRdb assigned the V and J calls; the authors' analysis was not used. The sample data list about 620,000 distinct CDR3 sequences, and roughly 17% of these were observed just once. The top ten hold less than 4.5% of the sample.

Details on this clonotype: What this receptor recognizes is not known. No qualities accompany the bases; no much larger clone lies one base away.

The sample was blood. The chain is made from TRBV24-1 and TRBJ2-2, and TRBD1 matches 7 of the central bases. The receptor comes from a woman in her 30s with Graves' hyperthyroidism. The CDR3 region has the sequence CATSDLRTGETGELFF. The DNA reads as follows: TGTGCCACCAGTGATTTAAGAACAGGGGAGACCGGGGAGCTGTTTTTT.